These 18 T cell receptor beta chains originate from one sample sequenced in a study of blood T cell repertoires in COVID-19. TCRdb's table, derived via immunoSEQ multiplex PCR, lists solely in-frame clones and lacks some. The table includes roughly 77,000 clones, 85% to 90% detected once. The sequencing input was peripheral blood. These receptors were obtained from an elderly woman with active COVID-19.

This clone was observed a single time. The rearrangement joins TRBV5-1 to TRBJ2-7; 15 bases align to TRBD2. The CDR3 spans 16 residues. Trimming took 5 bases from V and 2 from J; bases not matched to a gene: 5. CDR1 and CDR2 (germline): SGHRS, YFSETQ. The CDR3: CASRGLAGGPAYEQYF. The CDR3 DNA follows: TGCGCCAGCAGAGGACTAGCGGGAGGGCCCGCCTACGAGCAGTACTTC.

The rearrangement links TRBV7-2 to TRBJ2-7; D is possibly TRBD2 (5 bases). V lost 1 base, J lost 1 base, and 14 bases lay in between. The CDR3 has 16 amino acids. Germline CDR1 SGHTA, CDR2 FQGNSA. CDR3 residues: CASSLGGGYLSYEQYF. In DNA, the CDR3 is TGTGCCAGCAGCTTAGGTGGCGGGTATCTGTCCTACGAGCAGTACTTC. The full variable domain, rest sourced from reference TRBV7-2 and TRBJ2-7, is GAGVSQSPSNKVTEKGKDVELRCDPISGHTALYWYRQSLGQGLEFLIYFQGNSAPDKSGLPSDRFSAERTGGSVSTLTIQRTQQEDSAVYLCASSLGGGYLSYEQYFGPGTRLTVT.

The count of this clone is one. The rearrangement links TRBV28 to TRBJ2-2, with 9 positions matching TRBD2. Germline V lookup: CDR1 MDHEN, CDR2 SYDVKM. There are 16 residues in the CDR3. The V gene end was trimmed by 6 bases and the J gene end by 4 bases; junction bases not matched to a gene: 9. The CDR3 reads CASSPRTSVGTGELFF. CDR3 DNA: TGTGCCAGCAGCCCCAGGACTAGCGTTGGCACCGGGGAGCTGTTTTTT.

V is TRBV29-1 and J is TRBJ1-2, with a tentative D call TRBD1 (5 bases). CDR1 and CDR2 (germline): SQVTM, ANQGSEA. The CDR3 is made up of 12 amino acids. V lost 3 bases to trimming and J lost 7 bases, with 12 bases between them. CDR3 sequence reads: CSVEQGFFGYTF. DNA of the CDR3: TGCAGCGTTGAGCAGGGCTTCTTTGGCTACACCTTC.

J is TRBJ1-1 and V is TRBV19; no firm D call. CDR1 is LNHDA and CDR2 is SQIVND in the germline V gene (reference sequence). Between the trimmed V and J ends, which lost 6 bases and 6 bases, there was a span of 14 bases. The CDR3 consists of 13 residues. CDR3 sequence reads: CASRTFGVAEAFF. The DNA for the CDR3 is TGTGCCAGTAGGACCTTCGGGGTCGCTGAAGCTTTCTTT.

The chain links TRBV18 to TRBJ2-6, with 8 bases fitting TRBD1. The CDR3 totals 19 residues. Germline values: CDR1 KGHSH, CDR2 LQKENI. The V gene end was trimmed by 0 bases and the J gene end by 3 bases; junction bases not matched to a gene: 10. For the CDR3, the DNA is TGTGCCAGCTCACCACCGTTCGAGACAGGGGCCGGTGGGGCCAACGTCCTGACTTTC. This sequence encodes CASSPPFETGAGGANVLTF.

The CDR3 spells CASSQGDSYNEQFF. CDR3 DNA sequence: TGCGCCAGCAGCCAAGGGGACAGTTACAATGAGCAGTTCTTC. This chain links TRBV4-3 with TRBJ2-1, with 7 bases identical to TRBD1. V was pared by 1 base and J by 4 bases, with 1 base of the junction left unmatched. Looked up from germline, CDR1 is LGHNA and CDR2 is YSLEER. The CDR3 consists of 14 residues.

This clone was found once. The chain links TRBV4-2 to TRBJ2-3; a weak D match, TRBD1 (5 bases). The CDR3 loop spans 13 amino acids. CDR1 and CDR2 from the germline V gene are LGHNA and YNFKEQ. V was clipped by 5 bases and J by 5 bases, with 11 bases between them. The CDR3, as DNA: TGTGCCAGCAGCGACCCCGACAGAGATACGCAGTATTTT. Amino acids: CASSDPDRDTQYF.

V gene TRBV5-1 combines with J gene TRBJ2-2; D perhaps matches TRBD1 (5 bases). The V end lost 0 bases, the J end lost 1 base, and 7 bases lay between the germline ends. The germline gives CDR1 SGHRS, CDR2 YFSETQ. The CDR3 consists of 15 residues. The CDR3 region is CASSLGDRNTGELFF. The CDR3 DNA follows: TGCGCCAGCAGCTTGGGTGACAGGAACACCGGGGAGCTGTTTTTT.

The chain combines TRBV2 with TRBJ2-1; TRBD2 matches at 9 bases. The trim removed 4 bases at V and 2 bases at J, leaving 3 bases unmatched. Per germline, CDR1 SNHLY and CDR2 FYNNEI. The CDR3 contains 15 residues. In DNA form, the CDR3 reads TGTGCCAGCAGTGCAAGCGGGGGGCCCTACAATGAGCAGTTCTTC. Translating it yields CASSASGGPYNEQFF.

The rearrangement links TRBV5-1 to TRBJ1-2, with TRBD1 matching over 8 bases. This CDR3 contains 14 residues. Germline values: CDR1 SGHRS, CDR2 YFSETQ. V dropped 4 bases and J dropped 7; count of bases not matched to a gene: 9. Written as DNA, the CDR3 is TGCGCCAGCAGCCTAGAGGGACAGGCAGGTGGCTACACCTTC. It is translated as CASSLEGQAGGYTF.

The CDR3 DNA follows: TGTGCCAGCAGGGCCGACAGGGGGACCGGGGAGCTGTTTTTT. Amino acid sequence: CASRADRGTGELFF. This rearrangement joins TRBV6-5 to TRBJ2-2; TRBD1 agrees at 9 bases. The CDR3 loop spans 14 amino acids. Germline V gene lookup returns CDR1 MNHEY and CDR2 SVGAGI. The V and J ends lost 6 bases and 5 bases, in that order; junction bases with no gene match: 4.

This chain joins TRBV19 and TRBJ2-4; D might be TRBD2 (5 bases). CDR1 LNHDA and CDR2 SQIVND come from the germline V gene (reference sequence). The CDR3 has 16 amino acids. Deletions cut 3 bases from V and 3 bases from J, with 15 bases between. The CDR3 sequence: CASSISGIYIKNIQYF. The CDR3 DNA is TGTGCCAGTAGTATCTCGGGAATTTACATCAAAAACATTCAGTACTTC.

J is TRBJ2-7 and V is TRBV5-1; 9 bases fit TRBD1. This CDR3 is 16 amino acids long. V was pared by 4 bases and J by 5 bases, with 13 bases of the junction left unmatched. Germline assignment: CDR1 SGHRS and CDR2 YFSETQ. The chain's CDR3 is CASSIPKQGAGDEQYF. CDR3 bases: TGCGCCAGCAGCATACCCAAACAGGGGGCCGGGGACGAGCAGTACTTC.

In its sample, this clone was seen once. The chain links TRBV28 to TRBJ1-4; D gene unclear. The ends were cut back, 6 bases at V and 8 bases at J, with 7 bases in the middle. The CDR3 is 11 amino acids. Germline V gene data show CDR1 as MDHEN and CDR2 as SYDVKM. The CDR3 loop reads CASRAQEKLFF. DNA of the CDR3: TGTGCCAGCAGGGCCCAAGAAAAACTGTTTTTT.

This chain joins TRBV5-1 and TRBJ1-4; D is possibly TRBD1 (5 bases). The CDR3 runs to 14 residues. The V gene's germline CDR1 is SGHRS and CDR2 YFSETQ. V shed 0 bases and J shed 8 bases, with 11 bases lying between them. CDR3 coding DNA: TGCGCCAGCAGCTTGGTGGAGGGGATGGAAAAACTGTTTTTT. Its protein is CASSLVEGMEKLFF.

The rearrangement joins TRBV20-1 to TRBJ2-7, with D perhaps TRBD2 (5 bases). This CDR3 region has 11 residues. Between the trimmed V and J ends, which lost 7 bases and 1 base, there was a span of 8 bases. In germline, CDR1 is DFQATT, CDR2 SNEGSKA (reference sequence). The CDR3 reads CSGRGSYEQYF. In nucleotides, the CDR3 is TGCAGTGGCCGGGGTTCCTACGAGCAGTACTTC.

The CDR3 sequence is CASRVPAGVGTGELFF. For the CDR3, the DNA is TGTGCCAGCAGGGTCCCAGCGGGAGTGGGCACCGGGGAGCTGTTTTTT. This chain connects TRBV28 to TRBJ2-2, with 8 bases lining up with TRBD2. CDR3 length equals 16 residues. The V gene's germline CDR1 is MDHEN and CDR2 SYDVKM. Trimming cost V 6 bases and J 4 bases; bases outside gene matches: 10.